This TCR beta chain stems from a study of human CD8 memory T cell subsets. Libraries of TCR beta chains were produced by 5' RACE (UMI-labeled). TCRdb re-analyzed the 5' RACE reads; it lists each CDR3 protein once, without DNA. The sample table sets out roughly 3,700 distinct CDR3 sequences. The CDR3 runs 16 residues. Germline CDR1 is SGHTA and CDR2 is FQGNSA. By negative magnetic separation, total CD8+ T cells were enriched. The sequenced material came from CD8+ T cells from PBMCs. The V call is TRBV7-2, the J call TRBJ2-7. This TCR was recovered from a human donor in good health. The CDR3 loop is CASSLAPDKDPYEQYF.